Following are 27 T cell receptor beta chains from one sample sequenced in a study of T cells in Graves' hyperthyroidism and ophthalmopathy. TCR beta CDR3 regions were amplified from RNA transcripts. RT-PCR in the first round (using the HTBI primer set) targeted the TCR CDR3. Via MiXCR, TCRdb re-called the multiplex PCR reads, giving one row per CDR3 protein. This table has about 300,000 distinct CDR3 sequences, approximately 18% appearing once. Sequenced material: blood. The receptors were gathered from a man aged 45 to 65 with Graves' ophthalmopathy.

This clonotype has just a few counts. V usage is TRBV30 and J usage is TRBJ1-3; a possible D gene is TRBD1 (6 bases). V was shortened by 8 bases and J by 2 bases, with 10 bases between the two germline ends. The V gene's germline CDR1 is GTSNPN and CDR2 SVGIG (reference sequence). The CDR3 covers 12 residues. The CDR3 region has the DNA TGTGCCGGGACAAGGGCTGGAAACACCATATATTTT. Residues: CAGTRAGNTIYF.

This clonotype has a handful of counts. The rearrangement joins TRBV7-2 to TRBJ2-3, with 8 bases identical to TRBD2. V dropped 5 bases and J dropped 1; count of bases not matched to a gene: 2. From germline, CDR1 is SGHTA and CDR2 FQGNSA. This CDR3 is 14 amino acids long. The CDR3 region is CASSQTSGTDTQYF. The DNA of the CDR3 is TGTGCCAGCAGCCAGACTAGCGGCACAGATACGCAGTATTTT. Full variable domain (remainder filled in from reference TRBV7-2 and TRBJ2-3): GAGVSQSPSNKVTEKGKDVELRCDPISGHTALYWYRQSLGQGLEFLIYFQGNSAPDKSGLPSDRFSAERTGGSVSTLTIQRTQQEDSAVYLCASSQTSGTDTQYFGPGTRLTVL.

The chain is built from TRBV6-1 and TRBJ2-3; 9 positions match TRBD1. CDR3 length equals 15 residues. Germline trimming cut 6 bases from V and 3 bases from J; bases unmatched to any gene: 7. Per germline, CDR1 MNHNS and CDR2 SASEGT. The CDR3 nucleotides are TGTGCCAGCAGATCCAGGGACAGGGTGACAGATACGCAGTATTTT. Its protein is CASRSRDRVTDTQYF.

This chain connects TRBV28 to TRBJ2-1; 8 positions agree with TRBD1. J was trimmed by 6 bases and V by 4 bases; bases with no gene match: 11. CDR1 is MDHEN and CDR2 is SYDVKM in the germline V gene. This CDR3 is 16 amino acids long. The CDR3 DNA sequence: TGTGCCAGCAGTTCATCCGGGACAGGTAATTTCAATGAGCAGTTCTTC. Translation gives CASSSSGTGNFNEQFF.

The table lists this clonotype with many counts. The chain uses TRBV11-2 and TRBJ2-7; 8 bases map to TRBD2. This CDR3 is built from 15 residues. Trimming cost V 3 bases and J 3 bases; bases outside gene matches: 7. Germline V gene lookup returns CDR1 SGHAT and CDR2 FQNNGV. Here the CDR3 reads CASSFGAGELYEQYF. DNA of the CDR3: TGTGCCAGCAGCTTCGGAGCGGGAGAACTCTACGAGCAGTACTTC.

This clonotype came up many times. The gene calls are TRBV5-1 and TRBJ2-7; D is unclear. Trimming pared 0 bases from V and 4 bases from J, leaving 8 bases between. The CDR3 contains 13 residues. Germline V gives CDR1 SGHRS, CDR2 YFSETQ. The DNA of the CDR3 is TGCGCCAGCAGCTTGGAGGCAATATACGAGCAGTACTTC. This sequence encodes CASSLEAIYEQYF.

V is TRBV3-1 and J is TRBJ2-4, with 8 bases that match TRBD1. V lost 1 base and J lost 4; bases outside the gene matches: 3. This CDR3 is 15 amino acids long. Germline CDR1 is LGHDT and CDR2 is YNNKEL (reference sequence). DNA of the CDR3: TGTGCCAGCAGCCAAGTGGGACAGGCAAAAAACATTCAGTACTTC. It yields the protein CASSQVGQAKNIQYF.

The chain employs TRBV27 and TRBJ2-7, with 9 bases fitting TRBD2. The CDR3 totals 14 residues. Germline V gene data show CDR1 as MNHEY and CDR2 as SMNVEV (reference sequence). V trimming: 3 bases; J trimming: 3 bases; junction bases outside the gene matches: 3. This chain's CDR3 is CASSLRREGYEQYF. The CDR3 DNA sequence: TGTGCCAGCAGTTTGAGGCGGGAGGGCTACGAGCAGTACTTC.

Here the CDR3 DNA reads TGTGCCAGCAGTTTGCCTAGCGGGAACGAGGAGACCCAGTACTTC. Its protein is CASSLPSGNEETQYF. The rearrangement joins TRBV28 to TRBJ2-5; 9 bases agree with TRBD2. V lost 3 bases to trimming and J lost 5 bases; unmatched junction nucleotides: 7. The CDR3 consists of 15 residues. Germline-derived CDR1 and CDR2 are MDHEN and SYDVKM.

In DNA form, the CDR3 reads TGTGCCAGCAGGGAAGGAGGAGGACAGACGAAGCAAGGCAATCAGCCCCAGCATTTT. Protein sequence: CASREGGGQTKQGNQPQHF. The chain employs TRBV6-9 and TRBJ1-5; D is possibly TRBD1 (6 bases). Trimming removed 6 bases at V and 2 bases at J, with 26 bases between. This CDR3 has 19 residues. In germline, CDR1 is MNHGY, CDR2 SVAAGI.

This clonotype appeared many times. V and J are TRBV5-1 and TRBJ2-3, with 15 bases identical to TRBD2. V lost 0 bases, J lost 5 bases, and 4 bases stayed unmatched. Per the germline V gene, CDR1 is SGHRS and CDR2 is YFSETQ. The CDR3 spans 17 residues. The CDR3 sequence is CASSLGTSGRARDTQYF. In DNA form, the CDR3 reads TGCGCCAGCAGCTTGGGGACTAGCGGGAGGGCCCGAGATACGCAGTATTTT.

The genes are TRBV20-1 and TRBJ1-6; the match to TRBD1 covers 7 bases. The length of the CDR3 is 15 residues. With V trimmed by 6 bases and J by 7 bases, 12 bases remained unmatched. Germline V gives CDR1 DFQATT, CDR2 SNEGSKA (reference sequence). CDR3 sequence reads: CSAVVGGAGNSPLHF. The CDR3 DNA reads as TGCAGTGCAGTCGTAGGGGGCGCAGGGAATTCACCCCTCCACTTT.

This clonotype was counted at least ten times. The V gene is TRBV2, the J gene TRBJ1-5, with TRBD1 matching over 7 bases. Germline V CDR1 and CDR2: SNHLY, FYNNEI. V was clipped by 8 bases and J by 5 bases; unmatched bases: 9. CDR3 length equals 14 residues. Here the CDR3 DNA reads TGTGCCAGCCGGGTTGAACAGGGGCATCAGCCCCAGCATTTT. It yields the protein CASRVEQGHQPQHF.

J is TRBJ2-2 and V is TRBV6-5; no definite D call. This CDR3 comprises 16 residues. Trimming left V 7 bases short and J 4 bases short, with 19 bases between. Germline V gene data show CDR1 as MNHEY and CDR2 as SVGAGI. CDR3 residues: CASTQIVGSGTGELFF. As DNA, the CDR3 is TGTGCCAGCACCCAGATTGTTGGGTCGGGCACCGGGGAGCTGTTTTTT.

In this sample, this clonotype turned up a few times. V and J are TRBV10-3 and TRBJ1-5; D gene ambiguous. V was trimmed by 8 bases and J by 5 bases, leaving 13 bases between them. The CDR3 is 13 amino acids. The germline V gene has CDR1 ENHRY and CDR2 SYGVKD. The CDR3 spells CAIPLSPDQPQHF. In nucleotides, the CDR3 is TGTGCCATCCCGTTGTCCCCCGATCAGCCCCAGCATTTT.

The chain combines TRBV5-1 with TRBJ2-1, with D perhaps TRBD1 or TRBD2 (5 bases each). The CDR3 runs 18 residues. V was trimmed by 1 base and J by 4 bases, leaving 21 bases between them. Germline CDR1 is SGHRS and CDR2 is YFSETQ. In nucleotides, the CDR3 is TGCGCCAGCAGCTTGACCCAGGGAGCGAGAGGACCGTACAATGAGCAGTTCTTC. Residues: CASSLTQGARGPYNEQFF.

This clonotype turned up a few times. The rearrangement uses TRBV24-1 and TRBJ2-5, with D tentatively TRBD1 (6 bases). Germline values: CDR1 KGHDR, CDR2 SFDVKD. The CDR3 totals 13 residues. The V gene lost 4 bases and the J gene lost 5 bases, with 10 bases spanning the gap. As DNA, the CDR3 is TGTGCCACCAGTGAGCAGGGGTTGGAGACCCAGTACTTC. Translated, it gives CATSEQGLETQYF.

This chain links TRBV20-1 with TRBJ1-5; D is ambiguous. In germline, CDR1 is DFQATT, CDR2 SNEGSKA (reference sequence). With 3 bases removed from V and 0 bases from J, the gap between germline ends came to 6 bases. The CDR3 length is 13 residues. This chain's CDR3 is CSARLASNQPQHF. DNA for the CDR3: TGCAGTGCTAGGTTGGCTAGCAATCAGCCCCAGCATTTT.

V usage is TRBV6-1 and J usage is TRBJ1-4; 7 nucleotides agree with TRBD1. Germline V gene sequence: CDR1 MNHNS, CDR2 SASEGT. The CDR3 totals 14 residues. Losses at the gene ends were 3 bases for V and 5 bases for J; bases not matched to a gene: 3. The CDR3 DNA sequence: TGTGCCAGCAGTGAGGGGACAGTGAATGAAAAACTGTTTTTT. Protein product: CASSEGTVNEKLFF.

For the CDR3, the DNA is TGCAGCGTTGCATACGGGTTCAATGAGCAGTTCTTC. This gives the protein CSVAYGFNEQFF. The chain uses TRBV29-1 and TRBJ2-1, with D unclear. Trimming took off 4 bases at V and 6 bases at J, with 10 bases between the two ends. This CDR3 comprises 12 residues. Germline CDR1 SQVTM, CDR2 ANQGSEA.

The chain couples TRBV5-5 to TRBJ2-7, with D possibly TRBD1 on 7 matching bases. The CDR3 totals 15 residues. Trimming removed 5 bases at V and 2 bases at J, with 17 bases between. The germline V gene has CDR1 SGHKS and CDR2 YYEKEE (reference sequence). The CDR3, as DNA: TGTGCCAGCAGTGAATCAGGGGGGCTCACCTACGAGCAGTACTTC. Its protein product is CASSESGGLTYEQYF.

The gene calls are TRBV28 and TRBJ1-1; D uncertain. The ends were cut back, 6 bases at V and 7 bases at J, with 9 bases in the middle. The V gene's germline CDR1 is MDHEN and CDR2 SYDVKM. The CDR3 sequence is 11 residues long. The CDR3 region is CASSSVGEAFF. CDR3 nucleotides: TGTGCCAGCAGCTCAGTGGGTGAAGCTTTCTTT.

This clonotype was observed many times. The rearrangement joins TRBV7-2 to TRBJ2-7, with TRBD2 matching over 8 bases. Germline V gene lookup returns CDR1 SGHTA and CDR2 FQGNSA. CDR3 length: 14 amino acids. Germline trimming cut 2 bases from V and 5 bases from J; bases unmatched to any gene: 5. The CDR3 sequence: CASSLNGRAHEQYF. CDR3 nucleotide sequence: TGTGCCAGCAGCTTAAACGGGAGGGCCCACGAGCAGTACTTC.

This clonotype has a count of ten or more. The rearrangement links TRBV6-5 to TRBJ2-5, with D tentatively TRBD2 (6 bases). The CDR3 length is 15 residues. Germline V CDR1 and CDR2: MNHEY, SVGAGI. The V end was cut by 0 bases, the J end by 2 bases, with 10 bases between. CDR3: CASSYSGGAQETQYF. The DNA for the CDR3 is TGTGCCAGCAGTTACTCGGGGGGTGCACAAGAGACCCAGTACTTC.

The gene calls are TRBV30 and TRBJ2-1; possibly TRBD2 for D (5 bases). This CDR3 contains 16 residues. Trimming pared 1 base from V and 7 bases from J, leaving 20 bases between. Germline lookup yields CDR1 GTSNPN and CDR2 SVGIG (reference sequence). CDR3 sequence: CAWSDLWSREGNEQFF. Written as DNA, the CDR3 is TGTGCCTGGAGTGATTTGTGGAGCCGGGAAGGGAATGAGCAGTTCTTC.

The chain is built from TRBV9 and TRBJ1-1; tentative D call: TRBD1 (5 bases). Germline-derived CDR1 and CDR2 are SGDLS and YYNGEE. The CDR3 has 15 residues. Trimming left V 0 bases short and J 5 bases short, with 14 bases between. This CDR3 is CASSVASYAGTEAFF. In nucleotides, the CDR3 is TGTGCCAGCAGCGTAGCGTCCTACGCAGGGACTGAAGCTTTCTTT.

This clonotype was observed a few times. This CDR3 is CASRGTASGRPSSYNEQFF. The DNA of the CDR3 is TGCGCCAGCAGGGGTACAGCTAGCGGGAGGCCCAGCTCCTACAATGAGCAGTTCTTC. This chain uses TRBV5-1 with TRBJ2-1, with 11 bases that match TRBD2. J was trimmed by 0 bases and V by 5 bases; bases with no gene match: 13. This CDR3 is 19 amino acids long. Per germline, CDR1 SGHRS and CDR2 YFSETQ.